This T cell receptor (beta chain) was obtained from a study of blood T cell repertoires in COVID-19. Study-level background: Samples taken during acute and convalescent COVID-19 were collected in the United States, Italy and Spain. Sample material is recorded as cDNA or gDNA derived from T cells, B-cell-depleted T cells, or PBMCs.

This clone came up once. Original analysis: The authors estimated nucleated cell counts from reference gene primer amplification. Clones were read by immunoSEQ multiplex PCR, and TCRdb kept only the in-frame ones, dropping some. Clone size and V and J calls were adopted from that table, with D and trimming inferred from the DNA. Among fewer than 300,000 clones listed, around 89% were seen once. Trimming took 2 bases from V and 4 from J, leaving 11 bases between them. Germline values: CDR1 SGHTA, CDR2 FQGTGA. This CDR3 spans 15 amino acids. The chain uses TRBV7-3 and TRBJ1-4, with a tentative D call TRBD1 (5 bases). The sample taken for sequencing was peripheral blood. The receptor was isolated from a man younger than 40 with acute or convalescent COVID-19. The CDR3 bases are TGTGCCAGCAGCTTACAGGGACTGGTTAATGAAAAACTGTTTTTT. Residues: CASSLQGLVNEKLFF.